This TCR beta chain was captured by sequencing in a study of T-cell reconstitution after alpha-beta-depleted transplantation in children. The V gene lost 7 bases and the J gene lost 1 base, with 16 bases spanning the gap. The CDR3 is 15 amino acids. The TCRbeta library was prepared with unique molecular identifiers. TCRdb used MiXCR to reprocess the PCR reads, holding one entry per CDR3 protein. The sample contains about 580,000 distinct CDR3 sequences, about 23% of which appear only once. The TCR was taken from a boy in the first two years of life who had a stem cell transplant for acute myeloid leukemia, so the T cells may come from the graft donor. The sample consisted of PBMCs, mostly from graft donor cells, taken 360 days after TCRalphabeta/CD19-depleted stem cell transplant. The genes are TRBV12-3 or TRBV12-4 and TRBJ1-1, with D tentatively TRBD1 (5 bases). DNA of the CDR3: TGTGCCAGCACCCTTCTCCAGGGAGGGAACACTGAAGCTTTCTTT. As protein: CASTLLQGGNTEAFF.